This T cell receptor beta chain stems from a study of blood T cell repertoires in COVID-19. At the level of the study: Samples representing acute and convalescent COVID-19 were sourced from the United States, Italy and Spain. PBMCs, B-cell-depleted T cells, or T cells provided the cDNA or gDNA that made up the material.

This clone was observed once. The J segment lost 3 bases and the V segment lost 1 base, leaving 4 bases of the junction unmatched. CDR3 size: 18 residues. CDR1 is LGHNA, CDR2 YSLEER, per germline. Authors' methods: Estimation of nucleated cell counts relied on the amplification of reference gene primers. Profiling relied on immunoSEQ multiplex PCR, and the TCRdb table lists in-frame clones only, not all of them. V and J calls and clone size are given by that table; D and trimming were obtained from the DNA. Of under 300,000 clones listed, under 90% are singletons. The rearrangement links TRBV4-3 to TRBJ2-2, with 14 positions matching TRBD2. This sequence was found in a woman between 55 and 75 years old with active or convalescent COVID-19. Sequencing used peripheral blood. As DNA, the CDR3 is TGCGCCAGCAGCCAAGCCCCGACTAGCGGGGGGGACACCGGGGAGCTGTTTTTT. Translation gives CASSQAPTSGGDTGELFF.